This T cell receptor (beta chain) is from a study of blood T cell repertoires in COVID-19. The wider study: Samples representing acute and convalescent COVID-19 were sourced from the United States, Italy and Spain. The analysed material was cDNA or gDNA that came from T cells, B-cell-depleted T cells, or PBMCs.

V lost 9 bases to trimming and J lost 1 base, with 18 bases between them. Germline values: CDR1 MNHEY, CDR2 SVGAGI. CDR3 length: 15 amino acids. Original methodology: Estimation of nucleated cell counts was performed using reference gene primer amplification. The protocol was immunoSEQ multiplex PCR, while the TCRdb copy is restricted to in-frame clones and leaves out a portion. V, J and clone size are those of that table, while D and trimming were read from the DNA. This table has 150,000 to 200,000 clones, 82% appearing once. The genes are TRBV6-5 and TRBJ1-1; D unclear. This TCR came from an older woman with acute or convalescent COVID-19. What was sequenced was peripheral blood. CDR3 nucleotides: TGTGCCAGTTTTTCTCTACGCTTGAGGAACACTGAAGCTTTCTTT. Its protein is CASFSLRLRNTEAFF.